The rows below give T cell receptor beta chains drawn from one sample of a study of T cells in Graves' hyperthyroidism and ophthalmopathy. TCRdb re-derived calls from the multiplex PCR reads in MiXCR, one entry per CDR3 protein. This table has under 350,000 distinct CDR3 sequences, about 21% appearing once. Sequencing was carried out using blood. The receptors were gathered from a woman aged 45-60 years with Graves' hyperthyroidism. Both conserved end residues are part of each CDR3. D genes are given only for firm matches. Rows may omit the clone size; those that give it use once, few, many or a size class.

j_call: TRBJ1-1; d_call: .; cdr3_length: 14; clone_size: many; v_call: TRBV28; cdr3_aa: CASSLGRPGYEAFF; cdr3_nt: TGTGCCAGCAGTTTAGGAAGGCCAGGCTATGAAGCTTTCTTT
j_call: TRBJ1-1; d_call: .; cdr3_length: 15; clone_size: few; v_call: TRBV15; cdr3_aa: CATSRGRGKGTEAFF; cdr3_nt: TGTGCCACCAGCAGAGGACGAGGGAAAGGGACTGAAGCTTTCTTT
j_call: TRBJ1-4; d_call: .; cdr3_length: 14; clone_size: .; v_call: TRBV5-1; cdr3_aa: CASSRQEPNEKLFF; cdr3_nt: TGCGCCAGCAGTAGACAGGAACCAAATGAAAAACTGTTTTTT
j_call: TRBJ2-5; d_call: TRBD2; cdr3_length: 14; clone_size: few; v_call: TRBV7-2; cdr3_aa: CASSSMGLGETQYF; cdr3_nt: TGTGCCAGCAGCTCAATGGGACTAGGGGAGACCCAGTACTTC
j_call: TRBJ1-5; d_call: TRBD1; cdr3_length: 14; clone_size: few; v_call: TRBV19; cdr3_aa: CASTRDRAYQPQHF; cdr3_nt: TGTGCCAGTACCCGGGACAGGGCTTATCAGCCCCAGCATTTT
j_call: TRBJ2-5; d_call: TRBD2; cdr3_length: 14; clone_size: many; v_call: TRBV2; cdr3_aa: CASRVGLAAPPQYF; cdr3_nt: TGTGCCAGCAGAGTGGGACTAGCGGCACCGCCCCAGTACTTC
j_call: TRBJ2-3; d_call: TRBD2; cdr3_length: 14; clone_size: many; v_call: TRBV20-1; cdr3_aa: CSARGLAGTDTQYF; cdr3_nt: TGCAGTGCTAGGGGACTAGCGGGCACAGATACGCAGTATTTT
j_call: TRBJ2-3; d_call: .; cdr3_length: 14; clone_size: .; v_call: TRBV12-5; cdr3_aa: CASGLGSGTDTQYF; cdr3_nt: TGTGCTAGTGGTTTGGGGTCGGGGACAGATACGCAGTATTTT
j_call: TRBJ2-1; d_call: TRBD1; cdr3_length: 14; clone_size: many; v_call: TRBV5-1; cdr3_aa: CASSIRTGGHEQFF; cdr3_nt: TGCGCCAGCAGCATAAGGACAGGGGGCCATGAGCAGTTCTTC
j_call: TRBJ2-1; d_call: TRBD2; cdr3_length: 14; clone_size: .; v_call: TRBV20-1; cdr3_aa: CSVGRRGGLYEQFF; cdr3_nt: TGCAGTGTCGGTAGGCGGGGGGGCCTCTATGAGCAGTTCTTC
j_call: TRBJ1-2; d_call: TRBD1; cdr3_length: 13; clone_size: many; v_call: TRBV29-1; cdr3_aa: CSAGQGLNYGYTF; cdr3_nt: TGCAGCGCCGGACAGGGTCTCAACTATGGCTACACCTTC
j_call: TRBJ1-6; d_call: .; cdr3_length: 13; clone_size: .; v_call: TRBV6-2/TRBV6-3; cdr3_aa: CASTSGQNSPLHF; cdr3_nt: TGTGCCAGCACCTCGGGGCAGAACTCACCCCTCCACTTT
j_call: TRBJ1-4; d_call: .; cdr3_length: 16; clone_size: many; v_call: TRBV7-2; cdr3_aa: CASQPRGGLMGEKLFF; cdr3_nt: TGTGCCAGCCAACCAAGAGGCGGTTTGATGGGTGAAAAACTGTTTTTT
j_call: TRBJ2-1; d_call: TRBD2; cdr3_length: 15; clone_size: many; v_call: TRBV7-2; cdr3_aa: CASTRLAGVDVEQFF; cdr3_nt: TGTGCCAGCACTCGTCTAGCGGGAGTGGATGTTGAGCAGTTCTTC